This T cell receptor (beta chain) was sequenced during a study of shared clonotypes between healthy human individuals. Whole-study results and caveats: In contrast to clonotypes shared by all four donors, non-shared clonotypes had lower generation probabilities. Among the subsets, naive ones generally showed larger estimated richness than memory ones.

V lost 0 bases and J lost 9, with 12 bases in between. The CDR3 runs 14 residues. The germline CDR1 and CDR2 sequences are SGHNT and YENEEA. A remark on this clone: Its specificity is unknown.

At a deep level, the assay was run. TCRdb's table, derived via immunoSEQ multiplex PCR, lists solely in-frame clones and lacks some. The sample lists millions of clones, 85% to 95% occurring once. Sequencing was performed on naive CD4+ T cells sorted from blood. As to subset: CD45RA+ positively selected. The rearrangement links TRBV11-3 to TRBJ2-1; D is uncertain. This TCR derives from a man younger than 35 in good health. CDR3 coding DNA: TGTGCCAGCAGCTTAGATCGAAGTTTGGCTGAGCAGTTCTTC. Translating gives CASSLDRSLAEQFF.